The clone carrying this T cell receptor beta chain was counted once. Antigen specificity is unknown. Deletions cut 4 bases from V and 5 bases from J, with 18 bases between. Germline lookup yields CDR1 SGDLS and CDR2 YYNGEE. There are 15 residues in the CDR3. These data are taken from a study of T cell responses to AZD1222 COVID-19 vaccine. Study-level information: The analysis combined second doses at about 4 or about 12 weeks.

The study's findings and limits: Clonal diversity was possibly underestimated, and the donors were mostly white British, with more females. Among AZD1222 vaccinees, only six were seropositive at baseline. Repertoires were obtained solely post-peak T cell response.

Profiling relied on immunoSEQ multiplex PCR, and the TCRdb table lists in-frame clones only, not all of them. The table lists 90,000 to 130,000 clones, 65% to 85% of them singletons. V gene TRBV9 combines with J gene TRBJ2-5; either TRBD1 or TRBD2 may fit D (5 bases each). The sample in question was peripheral blood, obtained on day 0 of AZD1222 vaccination. This receptor was taken from an adult in good health. The CDR3 sequence: CASSPNPGSEETQYF. As DNA, the CDR3 is TGTGCCAGCAGCCCGAACCCAGGGAGTGAGGAGACCCAGTACTTC.